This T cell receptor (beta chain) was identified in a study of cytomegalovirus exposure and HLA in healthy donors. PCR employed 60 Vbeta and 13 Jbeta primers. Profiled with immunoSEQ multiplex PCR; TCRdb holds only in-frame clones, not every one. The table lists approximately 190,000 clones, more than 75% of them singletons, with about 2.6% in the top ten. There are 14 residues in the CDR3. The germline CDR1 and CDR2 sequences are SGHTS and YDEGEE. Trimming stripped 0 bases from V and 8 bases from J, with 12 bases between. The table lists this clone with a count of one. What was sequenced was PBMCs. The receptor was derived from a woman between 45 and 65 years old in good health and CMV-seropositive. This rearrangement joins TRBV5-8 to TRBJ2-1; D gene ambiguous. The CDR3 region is CASSLVVFPHEQFF. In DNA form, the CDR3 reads TGTGCCAGCAGCTTGGTAGTCTTCCCGCATGAGCAGTTCTTC.